Listed below are T cell receptor beta chains from one sample, sequenced in a study of blood T cells in healthy people across ages. TCRdb passed the 5' RACE reads through MiXCR, listing each CDR3 protein once. Of hundreds of thousands of distinct CDR3 sequences listed, under 45% are singletons. The material sequenced was blood. The receptors derive from a man aged 55 to 70 in good health. Both conserved end residues are part of each CDR3. The order of the fields is clone size, CDR3 length, D gene, V gene, J gene, CDR3 protein, CDR3 DNA. D genes are given only for firm matches. Expanded clones are given a class, and other clones once, few, many or no size at all.

size: many
length: 14
D: TRBD1
V: TRBV29-1
J: TRBJ2-1
CDR3: CSGSQGVVYNEQFF
DNA: TGCAGCGGCTCTCAGGGGGTCGTCTACAATGAGCAGTTCTTC

size: medium-sized
length: 14
D: .
V: TRBV20-1
J: TRBJ1-2
CDR3: CSASSGVWHYGYTF
DNA: TGCAGTGCTAGTTCGGGGGTGTGGCACTATGGCTACACCTTC

size: few
length: 15
D: TRBD1
V: TRBV5-5
J: TRBJ1-1
CDR3: CASSATQGVVTEAFF
DNA: TGTGCCAGCAGCGCCACACAGGGGGTTGTCACTGAAGCTTTCTTT

size: few
length: 14
D: .
V: TRBV20-1
J: TRBJ1-2
CDR3: CSARTPEGDYGYTF
DNA: TGCAGTGCGAGGACTCCGGAAGGGGACTATGGCTACACCTTC

size: few
length: 15
D: .
V: TRBV4-3
J: TRBJ1-1
CDR3: CASSQGSGLNTEAFF
DNA: TGCGCCAGCAGCCAAGGCTCAGGCTTGAACACTGAAGCTTTCTTT

size: once
length: 15
D: .
V: TRBV5-1
J: TRBJ1-2
CDR3: CASSSGPNNKYGYTF
DNA: TGCGCCAGCAGCAGCGGCCCCAATAACAAGTATGGCTACACCTTC

size: .
length: 12
D: .
V: TRBV28
J: TRBJ1-2
CDR3: CAVPQGYYGYTF
DNA: TGTGCCGTACCACAAGGATACTATGGCTACACCTTC

size: .
length: 13
D: .
V: TRBV12-3/TRBV12-4
J: TRBJ2-3
CDR3: CASSSDWGVAQYF
DNA: TGTGCCAGCAGTTCCGACTGGGGAGTTGCGCAGTATTTT

size: .
length: 18
D: .
V: TRBV7-2
J: TRBJ2-3
CDR3: CASSLGLGGGISTDTQYF
DNA: TGTGCCAGCAGCTTAGGATTGGGCGGCGGGATTAGCACAGATACGCAGTATTTT

size: .
length: 16
D: .
V: TRBV18
J: TRBJ2-4
CDR3: CASSPPLEWNLNIQYF
DNA: TGTGCCAGCTCACCACCGCTCGAGTGGAACCTAAACATTCAGTACTTC

size: .
length: 16
D: .
V: TRBV5-1
J: TRBJ1-6
CDR3: CASREWGGLSNSPLHF
DNA: TGCGCCAGCAGAGAGTGGGGAGGGCTTTCGAATTCACCCCTCCACTTT

size: few
length: 15
D: .
V: TRBV21-1
J: TRBJ1-1
CDR3: CASSKLPTANTEAFF
DNA: TGTGCCAGCAGCAAGTTGCCGACAGCGAACACTGAAGCTTTCTTT

size: many
length: 14
D: TRBD2
V: TRBV29-1
J: TRBJ2-5
CDR3: CSVVLAGAQETQYF
DNA: TGCAGCGTTGTGCTAGCGGGGGCCCAAGAGACCCAGTACTTC

size: few
length: 13
D: .
V: TRBV7-9
J: TRBJ2-7
CDR3: CASSPMTALEQYF
DNA: TGTGCCAGCAGCCCTATGACAGCCCTGGAGCAGTACTTC

size: .
length: 13
D: .
V: TRBV3-1
J: TRBJ2-1
CDR3: CASSQRQNNEQFF
DNA: TGTGCCAGCAGCCAGAGACAGAACAATGAGCAGTTCTTC